These 25 T cell receptor beta chains originate from one sample sequenced in a study of a mutant IDH1 vaccine in newly diagnosed glioma. Time point defined: week 11, during vaccination. What each vaccine dose contained was 300 ug of mutant IDH1 20-mer peptide, accompanied by topical imiquimod. The antigens for these receptors are not known. The protocol was immunoSEQ multiplex PCR, while the TCRdb copy is restricted to in-frame clones and leaves out a portion. The table records about 31,000 clones, about 78% of them present only once. The sample was PBMCs, taken from a glioma patient whose treatment included an IDH1 peptide vaccine. These TCRs come from a man aged 25-45 years with glioma.

V is TRBV10-3 and J is TRBJ2-7; D unresolved. This CDR3 comprises 13 residues. V was shortened by 10 bases and J by 4 bases, with 17 bases between the two germline ends. Germline V gene sequence: CDR1 ENHRY, CDR2 SYGVKD. CDR3 protein: CATLDGPIYEQYF. Written as DNA, the CDR3 is TGTGCCACCCTCGACGGACCAATATACGAGCAGTACTTC.

The chain is built from TRBV19 and TRBJ2-2; D might be TRBD1 (6 bases). The V end was cut by 3 bases, the J end by 7 bases, with 12 bases between. This CDR3 is built from 14 residues. Germline V gene data show CDR1 as LNHDA and CDR2 as SQIVND (reference sequence). CDR3 loop: CASSITQGGGELFF. The CDR3 coding sequence is TGTGCCAGTAGTATCACACAGGGTGGCGGGGAGCTGTTTTTT.

The chain is built from TRBV4-2 and TRBJ1-2; TRBD1 is a possible D gene (6 bases). The CDR3 spans 15 residues. CDR1 is LGHNA, CDR2 YNFKEQ, per germline. The V gene lost 4 bases and the J gene lost 3 bases, with 15 bases spanning the gap. The CDR3 region is CASSPNTGNDYGYTF. CDR3 DNA sequence: TGTGCCAGCAGCCCGAATACAGGGAATGACTATGGCTACACCTTC.

There are a few counts of this clone. This chain joins TRBV19 and TRBJ1-1; perhaps TRBD1 as D (6 bases). The CDR3 length is 15 residues. Trimming cost V 0 bases and J 3 bases, with 11 bases left between them. CDR1 LNHDA and CDR2 SQIVND come from the germline V gene (reference sequence). CDR3 loop: CASSIDGGSDTEAFF. The DNA for the CDR3 is TGTGCCAGTAGTATAGATGGGGGCAGCGACACTGAAGCTTTCTTT.

The chain combines TRBV19 with TRBJ2-7; 8 nucleotides agree with TRBD1. V lost 3 bases, J lost 2 bases, and 3 bases stayed unmatched. This CDR3 contains 14 residues. Germline V gene data show CDR1 as LNHDA and CDR2 as SQIVND (reference sequence). CDR3 in amino acids: CASSIRTGPYEQYF. DNA of the CDR3: TGTGCCAGTAGTATCCGGACAGGGCCCTACGAGCAGTACTTC.

This clone was counted a few times. The chain links TRBV2 to TRBJ1-1; weak D call: TRBD1 (5 bases). The germline V gene encodes CDR1 SNHLY and CDR2 FYNNEI. V lost 6 bases to trimming and J lost 0 bases, with 8 bases between them. The CDR3 is 13 amino acids. The DNA of the CDR3 is TGTGCCAGCAGGCTGACAGTGAACACTGAAGCTTTCTTT. This sequence encodes CASRLTVNTEAFF.

The chain carries TRBV5-4 and TRBJ1-5; TRBD1 is a possible D gene (5 bases). Germline assignment: CDR1 SGHNT and CDR2 YYREEE (reference sequence). The CDR3 totals 16 residues. The ends were cut back, 1 base at V and 4 bases at J, with 15 bases in the middle. The CDR3 region has the DNA TGTGCCAGCAGCTTGTATATCGGTGGGGGGAATCAGCCCCAGCATTTT. Translating gives CASSLYIGGGNQPQHF.

The chain is built from TRBV5-1 and TRBJ2-3, with D perhaps TRBD1 (5 bases). Germline CDR1 is SGHRS and CDR2 is YFSETQ. The CDR3 runs to 13 residues. V was trimmed by 1 base and J by 7 bases, leaving 10 bases between them. The CDR3 region has the DNA TGCGCCAGCAGCTTGTTAGGGGTTTATACGCAGTATTTT. It encodes CASSLLGVYTQYF.

The chain joins TRBV7-3 to TRBJ2-3; the D gene is possibly TRBD2 (5 bases). Trimming removed 3 bases at V and 5 bases at J, with 9 bases between. The CDR3 is 13 amino acids. Looked up from germline, CDR1 is SGHTA and CDR2 is FQGTGA. CDR3 DNA: TGTGCCAGCAGCTTTGGTGGAGGAGATACGCAGTATTTT. It codes for CASSFGGGDTQYF. Full variable domain (rest looked up from reference TRBV7-3 and TRBJ2-3): GAGVSQTPSNKVTEKGKYVELRCDPISGHTALYWYRQSLGQGPEFLIYFQGTGAADDSGLPNDRFFAVRPEGSVSTLKIQRTERGDSAVYLCASSFGGGDTQYFGPGTRLTVL.

The V and J genes are TRBV6-5 and TRBJ2-5; no clear D gene. V dropped 6 bases and J dropped 1 base, with 6 bases sitting between them. The CDR3 is 12 amino acids. Looked up from germline, CDR1 is MNHEY and CDR2 is SVGAGI. This CDR3 reads CASRSFQETQYF. Here the CDR3 DNA reads TGTGCCAGCAGGAGTTTCCAAGAGACCCAGTACTTC.

This chain links TRBV6-1 with TRBJ2-7; D is unclear. Trimming removed 5 bases at V and 0 bases at J, with 5 bases between. CDR3 size: 12 residues. Germline CDR1 is MNHNS and CDR2 is SASEGT. CDR3 sequence: CASSPSSYEQYF. The CDR3 DNA follows: TGTGCCAGCAGTCCTAGCTCCTACGAGCAGTACTTC.

The J gene is TRBJ1-4, the V gene TRBV2; D is uncertain. Per germline, CDR1 SNHLY and CDR2 FYNNEI. The V gene lost 3 bases and the J gene lost 2 bases, with 7 bases spanning the gap. The CDR3 extends over 14 amino acids. CDR3 sequence reads: CASSERLTNEKLFF. The CDR3 coding sequence is TGTGCCAGCAGTGAGCGGTTGACTAATGAAAAACTGTTTTTT.

The V and J genes are TRBV19 and TRBJ2-5; TRBD1 matches 8 bases. The CDR3 is 14 amino acids. Germline-derived CDR1 and CDR2 are LNHDA and SQIVND (reference sequence). The trim removed 9 bases at V and 0 bases at J, leaving 6 bases unmatched. The CDR3 DNA reads TGTGCCAGCGCCTCAGGGGGCCACCAAGAGACCCAGTACTTC. This sequence encodes CASASGGHQETQYF. Together with reference TRBV19 and TRBJ2-5, the CDR3 gives the full variable domain: DGGITQSPKYLFRKEGQNVTLSCEQNLNHDAMYWYRQDPGQGLRLIYYSQIVNDFQKGDIAEGYSVSREKKESFPLTVTSAQKNPTAFYLCASASGGHQETQYFGPGTRLLVL.

The chain recombines TRBV27 with TRBJ1-3; D ambiguous. Germline CDR1 and CDR2: MNHEY and SMNVEV (reference sequence). The ends were cut back, 5 bases at V and 3 bases at J, with 8 bases in the middle. The CDR3 spans 13 residues. The CDR3 protein is CASSLMGGNTIYF. The CDR3 DNA sequence: TGTGCCAGCAGTCTCATGGGTGGAAACACCATATATTTT.

The table lists this clone with a few counts. This chain joins TRBV15 and TRBJ1-5; D is possibly TRBD1 (6 bases). Germline lookup yields CDR1 LNHNV and CDR2 YYDKDF (reference sequence). The CDR3 covers 16 residues. Trimming took 5 bases from V and 7 from J, leaving 21 bases between them. The CDR3 protein is CATSPFVTGRGQPQHF. CDR3 in DNA: TGTGCCACCAGCCCTTTCGTAACAGGGCGGGGGCAGCCCCAGCATTTT.

This rearrangement joins TRBV6-1 to TRBJ1-1; maybe TRBD1 (5 bases). CDR1 and CDR2 from the germline V gene are MNHNS and SASEGT. The CDR3 totals 14 residues. Trimming cost V 7 bases and J 0 bases, with 12 bases left between them. The DNA for the CDR3 is TGTGCCAGCACGAGGGGCGGAATGAACACTGAAGCTTTCTTT. It codes for CASTRGGMNTEAFF.

This clone came up a few times. This sequence joins TRBV4-3 and TRBJ2-3; 8 nucleotides agree with TRBD2. Germline CDR1 LGHNA, CDR2 YSLEER. V shed 0 bases, J shed 2 bases, and the junction held 7 bases outside the gene matches. The CDR3 contains 17 residues. The CDR3 region is CASSQEPSGGDTDTQYF. CDR3 DNA: TGCGCCAGCAGCCAAGAACCCAGCGGGGGTGACACAGATACGCAGTATTTT.

The table lists this clone with a few counts. The chain joins TRBV29-1 to TRBJ1-1; TRBD1 matches at 11 bases. This CDR3 has 12 amino acids. Trimming cost V 7 bases and J 4 bases; bases outside gene matches: 2. Germline V lookup: CDR1 SQVTM, CDR2 ANQGSEA. CDR3 bases: TGCAGCGGGGGACAGGGGGTCACTGAAGCTTTCTTT. Its translation: CSGGQGVTEAFF.

The chain joins TRBV7-9 to TRBJ2-7; D remains ambiguous. Germline assignment: CDR1 SEHNR and CDR2 FQNEAQ (reference sequence). Trimming pared 1 base from V and 3 bases from J, leaving 4 bases between. CDR3 size: 12 residues. CDR3 protein: CASSLEVYEQYF. The CDR3 bases are TGTGCCAGCAGCTTAGAAGTCTACGAGCAGTACTTC.

The J gene is TRBJ1-6, the V gene TRBV6-1; D possibly corresponds to TRBD1 (5 bases). Per the germline V gene, CDR1 is MNHNS and CDR2 is SASEGT. Trimming pared 8 bases from V and 8 bases from J, leaving 19 bases between. This CDR3 comprises 15 residues. The CDR3 loop is CASSPRREPDSPLHF. The CDR3 bases are TGTGCCAGCTCCCCGCGCAGGGAGCCTGATTCACCCCTCCACTTT.

V usage is TRBV18 and J usage is TRBJ1-1, with TRBD1 as a possible D gene (5 bases). Trimming took 2 bases from V and 4 from J, leaving 14 bases between them. CDR1 is KGHSH, CDR2 LQKENI, per germline. The CDR3 sequence is 15 residues long. CDR3 sequence reads: CASSPVGGRGTEAFF. The CDR3 DNA reads as TGTGCCAGCTCACCAGTTGGGGGGAGAGGCACTGAAGCTTTCTTT.

Turning to this clone: One end of the junction is discordant with germline, which a read error may explain. J is TRBJ1-1 and V is TRBV7-2; 8 nucleotides line up with TRBD1. The CDR3 loop spans 15 amino acids. Germline values: CDR1 SGHTA, CDR2 FQGNSA. DNA for the CDR3: TGTGCCAGCAGCTTAGCCCACAGGGGGAACACTAAAGCTTTCTTT. The encoded protein is CASSLAHRGNTKAFF.

The chain has TRBV27 and TRBJ1-1, with TRBD1 as a possible D gene (5 bases). This CDR3 contains 14 residues. Germline CDR1 is MNHEY and CDR2 is SMNVEV (reference sequence). The V gene lost 5 bases and the J gene lost 1 base, with 11 bases spanning the gap. The chain's CDR3 is CASSTQDRNTEAFF. The CDR3 DNA reads as TGTGCCAGCAGTACGCAAGACAGGAACACTGAAGCTTTCTTT.

The chain links TRBV4-1 to TRBJ1-2; TRBD1 is a possible D gene (5 bases). The CDR3 has 14 residues. From germline, CDR1 is MGHRA and CDR2 YSYEKL. The ends were cut back, 1 base at V and 4 bases at J, with 10 bases in the middle. The CDR3, as DNA: TGCGCCAGCAGCCAAGTGGCGGGGGGCTATGGCTACACCTTC. Its protein is CASSQVAGGYGYTF.

The rearrangement links TRBV6-5 to TRBJ1-1; D not resolved. The CDR3 is 14 residues long. CDR1 is MNHEY, CDR2 SVGAGI, per germline. The V end lost 1 base, the J end lost 11 bases, and 17 bases lay between the germline ends. CDR3 sequence: CASSYLPVGSNAFF. DNA of the CDR3: TGTGCCAGCAGTTACTTACCCGTGGGCAGTAACGCTTTCTTT.